This T cell receptor (beta chain) was documented in a study of cytomegalovirus exposure and HLA in healthy donors. Study-level information: Early on, a data release was issued that held 80 million to 90 million unique TCRs from HLA-typed donors. Study-level results: Sequence variants that were highly shared formed a cluster that was likely a sequencing artifact. The study put about 180 TCR beta chains on its list as cytomegalovirus-associated.

Comment on this clone: Its cognate antigen is unknown.

Both 60 Vbeta primers and 13 Jbeta primers went into the PCR. Here immunoSEQ multiplex PCR was the method, and the copy in TCRdb shows in-frame clones only, minus some. The sample yields more than 110,000 clones, approximately 71% seen once. This TCR was sampled from a woman aged 45 to 65 in good health and CMV-seronegative. What was sequenced was PBMCs.

The CDR3 region has the DNA TGTGCCAGCAGCGGGCCTGTAGAGGAGACCCAGTACTTC. It translates to CASSGPVEETQYF. V is TRBV11-2 and J is TRBJ2-5, with D uncertain. In germline, CDR1 is SGHAT, CDR2 FQNNGV. The CDR3 runs to 13 residues. The V end lost 5 bases, the J end lost 5 bases, and 12 bases lay between the germline ends.